The 27 T cell receptor beta chains in this list originate from one sample, sequenced in a study of OX40 agonist ivuxolimab in advanced cancers. Generated by immunoSEQ multiplex PCR, the TCRdb table keeps only in-frame clones and is missing some. Of tens of thousands of clones detected, around 83% appear once; the ten largest clones hold 2.6%. Sequenced material: CD4+ or CD8+ T cells sorted from blood, taken in a trial of the OX40 agonist ivuxolimab. Receptor source: an adult with an advanced solid tumor such as melanoma, head and neck, liver or kidney cancer.

V is TRBV7-9 and J is TRBJ2-7, with D hard to call. Germline V gene sequence: CDR1 SEHNR, CDR2 FQNEAQ (reference sequence). V gave up 3 bases and J gave up 7 bases, with 13 bases separating them. This CDR3 is built from 13 residues. Here the CDR3 reads CASSFDPLREQYF. The CDR3 nucleotides are TGTGCCAGCAGCTTCGACCCGTTAAGAGAGCAGTACTTC.

The genes are TRBV5-1 and TRBJ1-1, with a tentative D call TRBD1 (5 bases). CDR1 and CDR2 from the germline V gene are SGHRS and YFSETQ. The CDR3 totals 14 residues. Trimming cost V 0 bases and J 11 bases, with 17 bases left between them. CDR3 in amino acids: CASSLGQTPPMAFF. The CDR3 nucleotides read TGCGCCAGCAGCTTGGGACAGACTCCTCCAATGGCTTTCTTT.

The gene calls are TRBV30 and TRBJ2-2; 9 bases fit TRBD1. V lost 5 bases and J lost 5; bases outside the gene matches: 6. Looked up from germline, CDR1 is GTSNPN and CDR2 is SVGIG (reference sequence). The length of the CDR3 is 14 residues. The chain's CDR3 is CAWGTGSATGELFF. The DNA for the CDR3 is TGTGCCTGGGGGACAGGGAGTGCTACCGGGGAGCTGTTTTTT.

J is TRBJ2-7 and V is TRBV7-2, with D tentatively TRBD2 (5 bases). Trimming took 4 bases from V and 4 from J, leaving 8 bases between them. The CDR3 consists of 12 residues. The germline V gene encodes CDR1 SGHTA and CDR2 FQGNSA. The CDR3 DNA sequence: TGTGCCAGCAGCTCCCAGCGGTACGAGCAGTACTTC. Translation: CASSSQRYEQYF.

The rearrangement joins TRBV7-3 to TRBJ2-1; D remains unclear. CDR1 SGHTA and CDR2 FQGTGA come from the germline V gene. V was shortened by 6 bases and J by 8 bases, with 17 bases between the two germline ends. This CDR3 comprises 14 residues. The CDR3: CASSQTDEVHEQFF. The CDR3 bases are TGTGCCAGCAGTCAAACCGACGAGGTTCATGAGCAGTTCTTC. The complete variable domain, with remaining parts taken from reference TRBV7-3 and TRBJ2-1, reads GAGVSQTPSNKVTEKGKYVELRCDPISGHTALYWYRQSLGQGPEFLIYFQGTGAADDSGLPNDRFFAVRPEGSVSTLKIQRTERGDSAVYLCASSQTDEVHEQFFGPGTRLTVL.

This clone was detected only a few times. The V gene is TRBV11-2, the J gene TRBJ1-2; no firm D call. The CDR3 loop spans 13 amino acids. Germline V gene lookup returns CDR1 SGHAT and CDR2 FQNNGV. Trimming cost V 6 bases and J 4 bases, with 12 bases left between them. CDR3 region: CASSLEGVYGYTF. DNA of the CDR3: TGTGCCAGCAGTCTTGAGGGCGTCTATGGCTACACCTTC.

The chain employs TRBV7-2 and TRBJ1-5; TRBD1 might be the D (5 bases). This CDR3 spans 15 amino acids. V gave up 5 bases and J gave up 5 bases, with 16 bases separating them. Germline CDR1 and CDR2: SGHTA and FQGNSA. CDR3 coding DNA: TGTGCCAGCAGCCGCACGGGGGGGAACTATCAGCCCCAGCATTTT. Translation gives CASSRTGGNYQPQHF.

This clone was counted between two and nine times. The chain carries TRBV30 and TRBJ1-3; D is unclear. Trimming cost V 3 bases and J 8 bases, with 8 bases left between them. Germline V gene lookup returns CDR1 GTSNPN and CDR2 SVGIG (reference sequence). The CDR3 has 11 amino acids. The CDR3 here is CAWSPLDTIYF. In DNA, the CDR3 is TGTGCCTGGAGCCCCCTGGACACCATATATTTT. Combining the CDR3 with reference TRBV30 and TRBJ1-3 gives the whole variable domain SQTIHQWPATLVQPVGSPLSLECTVEGTSNPNLYWYRQAAGRGLQLLFYSVGIGQISSEVPQNLSASRPQDRQFILSSKKLLLSDSGFYLCAWSPLDTIYFGEGSWLTVV.

As concerns this clone: Within the sample, other DNA sequences also encode this same CDR3. V usage is TRBV5-1 and J usage is TRBJ1-3, with no clear D. The ends were cut back, 4 bases at V and 1 base at J, with 12 bases in the middle. CDR1 is SGHRS and CDR2 is YFSETQ in the germline V gene. The CDR3 is made up of 15 amino acids. This chain's CDR3 is CASSPRTDSGNTIYF. DNA of the CDR3: TGCGCCAGCAGCCCCCGGACGGATTCTGGAAACACCATATATTTT.

The rearrangement joins TRBV27 to TRBJ2-7, with a tentative D call TRBD2 (7 bases). The V gene lost 3 bases and the J gene lost 3 bases, with 24 bases spanning the gap. The CDR3 runs to 18 residues. Per the germline V gene, CDR1 is MNHEY and CDR2 is SMNVEV (reference sequence). CDR3 sequence reads: CASSFRGRALGLVYEQYF. As DNA, the CDR3 is TGTGCCAGCAGTTTTAGGGGGAGGGCTTTGGGGTTGGTCTACGAGCAGTACTTC.

J is TRBJ2-1 and V is TRBV4-3; tentative D call: TRBD2 (5 bases). With 0 bases removed from V and 4 bases from J, the gap between germline ends came to 13 bases. This CDR3 has 16 amino acids. In germline, CDR1 is LGHNA, CDR2 YSLEER. CDR3 residues: CASSQDFISGYNEQFF. The DNA of the CDR3 is TGCGCCAGCAGCCAAGATTTTATTTCGGGGTACAATGAGCAGTTCTTC.

The V gene is TRBV7-2, the J gene TRBJ2-7; 11 bases fit TRBD1. Unmatched junction bases numbered 5, after V lost 5 bases and J lost 2 bases. CDR1 and CDR2 (germline): SGHTA, FQGNSA. The CDR3 contains 15 residues. CDR3 coding DNA: TGTGCCAGCAGCCCAAGGACAGGGGGCACCTACGAGCAGTACTTC. This translates into CASSPRTGGTYEQYF.

This rearrangement joins TRBV6-4 to TRBJ1-3; D not certain. The V gene lost 0 bases and the J gene lost 7 bases, with 4 bases spanning the gap. The CDR3 runs 12 residues. Per germline, CDR1 MRHNA and CDR2 SNTAGT. The CDR3 loop reads CASSDSSNTIYF. CDR3 sequence (DNA): TGTGCCAGCAGTGACTCGAGCAACACCATATATTTT.

V and J are TRBV4-2 and TRBJ1-4; D gene ambiguous. CDR3 length: 15 amino acids. V lost 0 bases, J lost 6 bases, and 11 bases lay in between. Germline lookup yields CDR1 LGHNA and CDR2 YNFKEQ. Here the CDR3 DNA reads TGTGCCAGCAGCCAAGATGGGCAGGTGGATGAAAAACTGTTTTTT. Its translation is CASSQDGQVDEKLFF.

This clone was recorded once. V gene TRBV6-1 combines with J gene TRBJ1-3; 8 bases fit TRBD1. V lost 6 bases and J lost 3; bases outside the gene matches: 4. CDR1 and CDR2 (germline): MNHNS, SASEGT. This CDR3 comprises 14 residues. The CDR3 protein is CASSSGTGGNTIYF. The CDR3 DNA is TGTGCCAGCAGCTCAGGGACAGGTGGAAACACCATATATTTT.

DNA for the CDR3: TGTGCCAGCAGCTTAGGGCAGTTCTATGGCTACACCTTC. Translated: CASSLGQFYGYTF. The genes are TRBV7-8 and TRBJ1-2; D is ambiguous. V lost 1 base and J 4 bases, leaving 7 bases between the germline ends. Looked up from germline, CDR1 is SGHVS and CDR2 is FQNEAQ. The CDR3 spans 13 residues.

The V call is TRBV5-1, the J call TRBJ2-1, with 7 nucleotides matching TRBD1. The junction had 6 bases not matched to a gene; V was cut back by 4 bases and J by 5 bases. The CDR3 spans 14 residues. Looked up from germline, CDR1 is SGHRS and CDR2 is YFSETQ. The CDR3 reads CASSPLTGNNEQFF. In DNA, the CDR3 is TGCGCCAGCAGCCCGCTGACAGGGAACAATGAGCAGTTCTTC. Complete variable domain (other parts from reference TRBV5-1 and TRBJ2-1): KAGVTQTPRYLIKTRGQQVTLSCSPISGHRSVSWYQQTPGQGLQFLFEYFSETQRNKGNFPGRFSGRQFSNSRSEMNVSTLELGDSALYLCASSPLTGNNEQFFGPGTRLTVL.

This rearrangement joins TRBV4-1 to TRBJ1-2; D is uncertain. Germline-derived CDR1 and CDR2 are MGHRA and YSYEKL. CDR3 length: 17 residues. V was cut by 0 bases and J by 3 bases, with 17 bases left in between. The CDR3 reads CASSQDLLRRVDYGYTF. The CDR3 coding sequence is TGCGCCAGCAGCCAAGATCTATTAAGGAGGGTCGACTATGGCTACACCTTC.

As DNA, the CDR3 is TGCGCCAGCAGCCAAGATTACAGCCTTAGCAATCAGCCCCAGCATTTT. Translation: CASSQDYSLSNQPQHF. The chain joins TRBV4-1 to TRBJ1-5, with D hard to call. Trimming took off 0 bases at V and 0 bases at J, with 9 bases between the two ends. The CDR3 runs to 16 residues. CDR1 MGHRA and CDR2 YSYEKL come from the germline V gene.

The CDR3 reads CASSISSGLAKNIQYF. CDR3 in DNA: TGTGCCAGTAGTATCTCCAGCGGGTTAGCCAAAAACATTCAGTACTTC. The chain is built from TRBV19 and TRBJ2-4; D is possibly TRBD2 (6 bases). The CDR3 length is 16 residues. V was clipped by 3 bases and J by 0 bases, with 12 bases between them. Looked up from germline, CDR1 is LNHDA and CDR2 is SQIVND (reference sequence).

V gene TRBV15 combines with J gene TRBJ2-7; 7 bases agree with TRBD1. The V gene end was trimmed by 1 base and the J gene end by 5 bases; junction bases not matched to a gene: 5. This CDR3 comprises 14 residues. In germline, CDR1 is LNHNV, CDR2 YYDKDF (reference sequence). The CDR3 protein is CATSRGDRAHEQYF. In DNA, the CDR3 is TGTGCCACCAGCAGAGGAGACAGGGCCCACGAGCAGTACTTC.

This clone appeared once. The chain employs TRBV28 and TRBJ2-1, with D possibly TRBD1 on 6 matching bases. Trimming removed 6 bases at V and 9 bases at J, with 21 bases between. In germline, CDR1 is MDHEN, CDR2 SYDVKM. This CDR3 comprises 15 residues. In DNA, the CDR3 is TGTGCCAGCAGCTCGGACAGAGCCGCGATTCTTGAGCAGTTCTTC. Protein product: CASSSDRAAILEQFF. The complete variable domain, with remaining parts taken from reference TRBV28 and TRBJ2-1, reads DVKVTQSSRYLVKRTGEKVFLECVQDMDHENMFWYRQDPGLGLRLIYFSYDVKMKEKGDIPEGYSVSREKKERFSLILESASTNQTSMYLCASSSDRAAILEQFFGPGTRLTVL.

The chain has TRBV18 and TRBJ1-2, with 7 bases that match TRBD1. The germline gives CDR1 KGHSH, CDR2 LQKENI. The CDR3 has 13 residues. J gave up 6 bases and V 1 base, and 2 bases lay outside the gene matches. The CDR3 here is CASSPQGANGYTF. CDR3 DNA: TGTGCCAGCTCACCACAGGGGGCAAATGGCTACACCTTC.

This rearrangement joins TRBV9 to TRBJ2-3; D possibly corresponds to TRBD1 (6 bases). The CDR3 has 11 residues. Germline CDR1 is SGDLS and CDR2 is YYNGEE. CDR3 in amino acids: CGGLGTDTQYF. The CDR3 coding sequence is TGTGGGGGGCTGGGCACAGATACGCAGTATTTT.

The chain employs TRBV27 and TRBJ2-7; tentative D call: TRBD1 (6 bases). V shed 8 bases and J shed 5 bases, with 13 bases lying between them. There are 12 residues in the CDR3. CDR1 is MNHEY, CDR2 SMNVEV, per germline (reference sequence). The CDR3 nucleotides are TGTGCCAGCGGGGTCAGGGGCCACGAGCAGTACTTC. The encoded protein is CASGVRGHEQYF.

The genes are TRBV20-1 and TRBJ1-4; the match to TRBD1 covers 8 bases. The CDR3 runs 11 residues. Trimming removed 6 bases from V and 16 bases from J; junction bases left unmatched: 10. Germline V gene lookup returns CDR1 DFQATT and CDR2 SNEGSKA (reference sequence). The CDR3 DNA reads as TGCAGTGCCGCGCGTGCAGGGACAGGGTTTTTT. This codes for CSAARAGTGFF.

The rearrangement joins TRBV20-1 to TRBJ1-2, with D hard to call. V gave up 6 bases and J gave up 3 bases, with 8 bases separating them. CDR1 is DFQATT, CDR2 SNEGSKA, per germline (reference sequence). The CDR3 totals 11 residues. For the CDR3, the DNA is TGCAGTGCCGGGAACGACTATGGCTACACCTTC. It codes for CSAGNDYGYTF.